This TCR beta chain is from a study of cytomegalovirus exposure and HLA in healthy donors. Overall study results and limits: The authors later found HLA-associated TCR beta chains more clonally expanded than equally common others. Donors were assumed by presence/absence analyses to have roughly uniform sequencing depth.

This clone was seen only once. Its specificity is not known. The study ran its PCR with 60 Vbeta and 13 Jbeta primers. Profiled with immunoSEQ multiplex PCR; TCRdb holds only in-frame clones, not every one. The table includes fewer than 150,000 clones, roughly 80% detected once. V trimming: 5 bases; J trimming: 2 bases; junction bases outside the gene matches: 8. The germline gives CDR1 SGHVS, CDR2 FQNEAQ. This CDR3 is 16 amino acids long. The receptor's source is a man aged 35 to 55 in good health and CMV-seropositive. Sample: PBMCs. V gene TRBV7-8 combines with J gene TRBJ2-1, with 8 bases identical to TRBD2. The CDR3 sequence: CASSPRGLVTYNEQFF. The DNA of the CDR3 is TGTGCCAGCAGCCCAAGGGGACTAGTAACCTACAATGAGCAGTTCTTC.